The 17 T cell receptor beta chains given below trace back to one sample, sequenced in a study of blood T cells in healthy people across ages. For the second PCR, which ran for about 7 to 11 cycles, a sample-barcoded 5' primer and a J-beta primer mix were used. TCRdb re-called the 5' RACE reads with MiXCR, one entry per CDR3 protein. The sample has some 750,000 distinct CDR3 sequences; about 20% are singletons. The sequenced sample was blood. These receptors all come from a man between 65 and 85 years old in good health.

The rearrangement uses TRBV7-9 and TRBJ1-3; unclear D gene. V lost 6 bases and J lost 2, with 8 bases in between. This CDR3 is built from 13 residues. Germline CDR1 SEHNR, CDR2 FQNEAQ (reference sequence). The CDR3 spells CASRGVPGNTIYF. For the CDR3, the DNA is TGTGCCAGCAGGGGCGTTCCTGGAAACACCATATATTTT.

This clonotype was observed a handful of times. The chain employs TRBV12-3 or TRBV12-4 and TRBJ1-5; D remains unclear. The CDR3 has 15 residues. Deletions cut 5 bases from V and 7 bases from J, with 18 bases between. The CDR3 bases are TGTGCCAGCAGTCGCGGAGGGCCCCATTCCCAGCCCCAGCATTTT. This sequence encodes CASSRGGPHSQPQHF.

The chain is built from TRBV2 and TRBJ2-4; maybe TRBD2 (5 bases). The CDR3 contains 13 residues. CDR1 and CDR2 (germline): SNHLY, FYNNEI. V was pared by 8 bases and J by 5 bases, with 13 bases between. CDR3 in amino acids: CASGRLTENIQYF. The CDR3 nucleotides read TGTGCCAGCGGCCGACTAACCGAAAACATTCAGTACTTC.

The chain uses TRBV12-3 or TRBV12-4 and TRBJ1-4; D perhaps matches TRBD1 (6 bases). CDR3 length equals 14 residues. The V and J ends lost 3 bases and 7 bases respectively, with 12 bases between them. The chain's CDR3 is CASSLRGRGEKLFF. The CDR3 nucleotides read TGTGCCAGCAGTTTGCGGGGGCGCGGTGAAAAACTGTTTTTT.

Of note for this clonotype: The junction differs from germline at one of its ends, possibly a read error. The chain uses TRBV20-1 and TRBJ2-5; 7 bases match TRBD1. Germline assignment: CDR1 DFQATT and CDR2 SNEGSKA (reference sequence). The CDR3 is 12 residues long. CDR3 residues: CSARGQQETQHF. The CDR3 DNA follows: TGCAGTGCCAGGGGACAGCAAGAGACCCAGCACTTC.

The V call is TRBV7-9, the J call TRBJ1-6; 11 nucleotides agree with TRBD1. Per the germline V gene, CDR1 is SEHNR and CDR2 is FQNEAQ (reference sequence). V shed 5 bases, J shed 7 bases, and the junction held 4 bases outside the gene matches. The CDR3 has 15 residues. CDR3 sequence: CASSQRDRGNSPLHF. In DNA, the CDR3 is TGTGCCAGCAGCCAACGGGACAGGGGGAATTCACCCCTCCACTTT.

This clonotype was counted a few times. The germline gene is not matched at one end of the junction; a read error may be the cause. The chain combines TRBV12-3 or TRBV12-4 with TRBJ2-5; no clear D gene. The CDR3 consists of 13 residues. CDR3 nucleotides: TGTGCCAGCAGTTTGCAGTCCGGAGAGCCCCAGTACTTC. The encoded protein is CASSLQSGEPQYF.

The CDR3, as DNA: TGTGCCAGCAGTACGACAGGGGGTGGGGGCTACACCTTC. It specifies CASSTTGGGGYTF. V and J are TRBV27 and TRBJ1-2; 9 nucleotides agree with TRBD1. Germline loops: CDR1 MNHEY, CDR2 SMNVEV (reference sequence). The CDR3 length is 13 residues. V dropped 5 bases and J dropped 8; count of bases not matched to a gene: 6.

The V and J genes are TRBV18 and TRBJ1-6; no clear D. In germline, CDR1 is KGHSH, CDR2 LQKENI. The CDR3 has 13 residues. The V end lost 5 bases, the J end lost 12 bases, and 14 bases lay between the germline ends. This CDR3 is CASSTDGQLPLHF. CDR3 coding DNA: TGTGCCAGCTCAACTGACGGCCAACTACCCCTCCACTTT.

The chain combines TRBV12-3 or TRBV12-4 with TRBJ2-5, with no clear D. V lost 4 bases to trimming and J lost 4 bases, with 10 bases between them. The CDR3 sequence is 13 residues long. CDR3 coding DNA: TGTGCCAGCAGTTCTCAGCTGGGAGAGACCCAGTACTTC. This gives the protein CASSSQLGETQYF.

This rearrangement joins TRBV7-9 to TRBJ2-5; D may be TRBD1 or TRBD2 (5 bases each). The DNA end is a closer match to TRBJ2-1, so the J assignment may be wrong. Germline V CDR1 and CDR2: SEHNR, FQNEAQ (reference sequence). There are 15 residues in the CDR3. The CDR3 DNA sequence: TGTGCCAGCAGTGGTCCCGGGACCCTCGGCAATGAGCAGTTCTTC. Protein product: CASSGPGTLGNEQFF.

The CDR3 loop is CASRWTGEGTQYF. In DNA form, the CDR3 reads TGTGCCAGCAGATGGACAGGGGAAGGGACCCAGTACTTC. The gene calls are TRBV27 and TRBJ2-5; 9 positions match TRBD1. This CDR3 spans 13 amino acids. CDR1 and CDR2 from the germline V gene are MNHEY and SMNVEV (reference sequence). After removal of 6 bases from V and 7 bases from J, the junction contained 6 bases not matched to a gene.

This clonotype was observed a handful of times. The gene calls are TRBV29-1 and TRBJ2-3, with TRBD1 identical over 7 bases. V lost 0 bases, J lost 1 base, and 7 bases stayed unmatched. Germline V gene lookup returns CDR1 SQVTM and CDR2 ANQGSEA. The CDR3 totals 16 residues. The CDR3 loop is CSVEEYRGRRTDTQYF. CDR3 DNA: TGCAGCGTTGAAGAATACAGGGGACGACGCACAGATACGCAGTATTTT.

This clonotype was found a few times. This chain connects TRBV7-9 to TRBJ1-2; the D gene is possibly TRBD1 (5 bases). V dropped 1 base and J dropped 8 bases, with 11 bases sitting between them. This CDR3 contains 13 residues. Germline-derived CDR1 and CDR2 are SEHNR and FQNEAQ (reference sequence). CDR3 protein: CASSLVSRDGYTF. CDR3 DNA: TGTGCCAGCAGCTTAGTAAGCAGGGACGGCTACACCTTC.

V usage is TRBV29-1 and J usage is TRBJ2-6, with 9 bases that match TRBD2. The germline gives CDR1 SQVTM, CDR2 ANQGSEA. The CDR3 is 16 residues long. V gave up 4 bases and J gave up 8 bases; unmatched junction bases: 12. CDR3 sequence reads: CSVGASGAAKTNVLTF. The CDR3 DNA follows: TGCAGCGTTGGAGCTAGCGGGGCCGCAAAGACCAACGTCCTGACTTTC.

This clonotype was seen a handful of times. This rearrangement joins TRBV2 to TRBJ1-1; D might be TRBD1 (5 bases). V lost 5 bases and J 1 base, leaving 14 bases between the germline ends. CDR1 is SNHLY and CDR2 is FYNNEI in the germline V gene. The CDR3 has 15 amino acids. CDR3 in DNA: TGTGCCAGCAGTAAACAAGACAGTCCGAACACTGAAGCTTTCTTT. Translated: CASSKQDSPNTEAFF.

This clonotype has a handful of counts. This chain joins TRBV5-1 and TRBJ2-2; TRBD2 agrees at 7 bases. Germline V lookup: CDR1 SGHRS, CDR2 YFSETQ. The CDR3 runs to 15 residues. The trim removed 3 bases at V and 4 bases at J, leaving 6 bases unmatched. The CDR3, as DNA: TGCGCCAGCAGCTCCACTAGCGTCGGCACCGGGGAGCTGTTTTTT. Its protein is CASSSTSVGTGELFF.